Below are 3 T cell receptor beta chains sequenced from a single sample in a study of blood T cell repertoires in COVID-19. TCRdb's copy holds only in-frame clones and misses some; the assay was immunoSEQ multiplex PCR. This table holds 490,000 or so clones, 88% found once. Sequencing input: PBMCs or T cells enriched from blood (not recorded which). The source of these receptors is a woman aged 55-75 years who had recovered from COVID-19.

This chain links TRBV9 with TRBJ2-3; 10 bases align to TRBD2. This CDR3 has 18 residues. The germline CDR1 and CDR2 sequences are SGDLS and YYNGEE. V dropped 0 bases and J dropped 0; count of bases not matched to a gene: 7. The CDR3 here is CASSVGSSGGLSTDTQYF. The CDR3 DNA reads TGTGCCAGCAGCGTAGGATCTAGCGGGGGCCTTAGCACAGATACGCAGTATTTT. Full variable domain (rest looked up from reference TRBV9 and TRBJ2-3): DSGVTQTPKHLITATGQRVTLRCSPRSGDLSVYWYQQSLDQGLQFLIQYYNGEERAKGNILERFSAQQFPDLHSELNLSSLELGDSALYFCASSVGSSGGLSTDTQYFGPGTRLTVL.

This chain uses TRBV3-1 (or the pseudogene TRBV3-2) with TRBJ1-2; D perhaps matches TRBD1 (6 bases). The CDR3 has 14 residues. V lost 1 base, J lost 6 bases, and 12 bases lay in between. Germline CDR1 reads LGHDT; CDR2 reads YNNKEL (reference sequence). The CDR3 nucleotides read TGTGCCAGCAGCCAAGTTGTAGGGGGACATGGCTACACCTTC. Its protein is CASSQVVGGHGYTF.

The chain has TRBV4-1 and TRBJ1-5; 7 bases fit TRBD1. This CDR3 contains 13 residues. The ends lost 4 bases at V and 7 bases at J; junction bases unmatched: 4. From germline, CDR1 is MGHRA and CDR2 YSYEKL. CDR3 coding DNA: TGCGCCAGCAGCCCGACAGGGTACCAGCCCCAGCATTTT. Translating gives CASSPTGYQPQHF.